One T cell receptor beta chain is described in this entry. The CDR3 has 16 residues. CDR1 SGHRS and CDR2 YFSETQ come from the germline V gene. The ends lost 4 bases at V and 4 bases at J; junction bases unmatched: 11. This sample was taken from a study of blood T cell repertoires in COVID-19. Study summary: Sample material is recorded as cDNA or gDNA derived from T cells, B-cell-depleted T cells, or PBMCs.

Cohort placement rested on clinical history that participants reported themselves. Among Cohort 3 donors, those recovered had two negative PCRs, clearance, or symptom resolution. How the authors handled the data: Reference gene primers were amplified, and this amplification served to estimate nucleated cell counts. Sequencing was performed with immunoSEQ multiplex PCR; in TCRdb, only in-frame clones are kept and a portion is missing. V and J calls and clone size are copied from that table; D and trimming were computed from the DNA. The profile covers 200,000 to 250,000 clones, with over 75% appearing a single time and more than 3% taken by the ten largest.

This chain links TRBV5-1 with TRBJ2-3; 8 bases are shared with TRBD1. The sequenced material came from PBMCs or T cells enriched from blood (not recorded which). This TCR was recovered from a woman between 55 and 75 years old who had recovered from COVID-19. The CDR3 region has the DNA TGCGCCAGCAGCACGCGGACAGGGCGGAGAGCAGATACGCAGTATTTT. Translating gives CASSTRTGRRADTQYF.